Sequencing of this T cell receptor beta chain was carried out in a study of blood T cell repertoires in COVID-19. Study details: Samples came from the United States, Italy and Spain, spanning acute and convalescent COVID-19. PBMCs, B-cell-depleted T cells, or T cells provided the cDNA or gDNA that made up the material.

This CDR3 has 14 amino acids. Trimming left V 1 base short and J 3 bases short, with 10 bases between. Germline V gives CDR1 SGHAT, CDR2 FQNNGV. Original handling: It was from reference gene primer amplification that nucleated cell counts were estimated. This table comes from immunoSEQ multiplex PCR, and its TCRdb copy is limited to in-frame clones, with some not included. V and J calls and clone size are as listed in that table; D and trimming were resolved from the DNA. This table holds fewer than 350,000 clones, roughly 86% found once. This clonotype originated in a woman in her thirties who had recovered from COVID-19. The specimen was peripheral blood. The chain couples TRBV11-2 to TRBJ2-7; D unclear. In DNA form, the CDR3 reads TGTGCCAGCAGCTTAGGTACAACCAGCTACGAGCAGTACTTC. This sequence encodes CASSLGTTSYEQYF.